These 24 T cell receptor beta chains were all obtained from the same sample, sequenced in a study of blood T cell repertoires in COVID-19. Here immunoSEQ multiplex PCR was the method, and the copy in TCRdb shows in-frame clones only, minus some. The data show under 300,000 clones, about 90% seen once. Sequenced input: peripheral blood. These receptor sequences come from a man aged 60-69 years with acute or convalescent COVID-19.

This clone was seen only a few times. The chain recombines TRBV19 with TRBJ2-2; weak D call: TRBD1 (6 bases). The CDR3 is 14 amino acids. Germline CDR1 and CDR2: LNHDA and SQIVND (reference sequence). V was clipped by 6 bases and J by 4 bases, with 12 bases between them. CDR3 sequence reads: CASRRQGTTGELFF. The CDR3, as DNA: TGTGCCAGTAGGCGTCAGGGGACCACCGGGGAGCTGTTTTTT.

The chain has TRBV6-5 and TRBJ2-5; maybe TRBD1 (6 bases). Germline V gives CDR1 MNHEY, CDR2 SVGAGI. V was shortened by 6 bases and J by 0 bases, with 8 bases between the two germline ends. The CDR3 totals 13 residues. CDR3 protein: CASSWTDQETQYF. The CDR3 nucleotides are TGTGCCAGCAGCTGGACAGACCAAGAGACCCAGTACTTC.

The chain joins TRBV5-4 to TRBJ2-3; 11 nucleotides agree with TRBD2. With 0 bases clipped from V and 1 base from J, the junction kept 13 bases outside the gene matches. The CDR3 runs to 20 residues. Germline CDR1 is SGHNT and CDR2 is YYREEE (reference sequence). The DNA of the CDR3 is TGTGCCAGCAGCTTGGGTCCTAGCGGGAGGAAGGGGCGCGGCACAGATACGCAGTATTTT. Translating gives CASSLGPSGRKGRGTDTQYF. Together with reference TRBV5-4 and TRBJ2-3, the CDR3 gives the full variable domain: ETGVTQSPTHLIKTRGQQVTLRCSSQSGHNTVSWYQQALGQGPQFIFQYYREEENGRGNFPPRFSGLQFPNYSSELNVNALELDDSALYLCASSLGPSGRKGRGTDTQYFGPGTRLTVL.

This chain joins TRBV28 and TRBJ1-2; D perhaps matches TRBD1 (6 bases). Trimming cost V 6 bases and J 4 bases, with 18 bases left between them. CDR1 is MDHEN, CDR2 SYDVKM, per germline. This CDR3 has 15 amino acids. CDR3 bases: TGTGCCAGCAGACCACCCACGGGGGGGGCCTATGGCTACACCTTC. Amino acids: CASRPPTGGAYGYTF.

The chain joins TRBV10-3 to TRBJ2-3; 8 positions match TRBD2. Per the germline V gene, CDR1 is ENHRY and CDR2 is SYGVKD. The CDR3 consists of 13 residues. Unmatched junction bases numbered 3, after V lost 6 bases and J lost 4 bases. CDR3 coding DNA: TGTGCCATCAGAGGCGGGAGGCCAGATACGCAGTATTTT. Translated, it gives CAIRGGRPDTQYF.

The chain combines TRBV2 with TRBJ2-4, with D possibly TRBD2 on 6 matching bases. This CDR3 has 14 residues. Germline lookup yields CDR1 SNHLY and CDR2 FYNNEI. V was trimmed by 1 base and J by 7 bases, leaving 11 bases between them. The CDR3 DNA is TGTGCCAGCAGTGAAGTCGGGAGCAGCAACATTCAGTACTTC. Encoded protein: CASSEVGSSNIQYF. The complete variable domain, with remaining parts taken from reference TRBV2 and TRBJ2-4, reads EPEVTQTPSHQVTQMGQEVILRCVPISNHLYFYWYRQILGQKVEFLVSFYNNEISEKSEIFDDQFSVERPDGSNFTLKIRSTKLEDSAMYFCASSEVGSSNIQYFGAGTRLSVL.

This chain connects TRBV6-5 to TRBJ2-2; TRBD1 matches at 7 bases. The CDR3 consists of 15 residues. From germline, CDR1 is MNHEY and CDR2 SVGAGI. J lost 5 bases, V lost 0 bases, and 3 bases had no gene match. The CDR3 region is CASSYSQGRTGELFF. In DNA form, the CDR3 reads TGTGCCAGCAGTTACTCACAGGGGCGAACCGGGGAGCTGTTTTTT.

The chain combines TRBV11-1 with TRBJ2-5, with TRBD1 identical over 8 bases. CDR3 length: 14 amino acids. Germline CDR1 reads SGHAT; CDR2 reads FQDESV (reference sequence). J lost 4 bases, V lost 6 bases, and 7 bases had no gene match. The CDR3 nucleotides are TGTGCCAGCAGTCGCCCAGGGGGCCGAGAGACCCAGTACTTC. It is translated as CASSRPGGRETQYF.

This chain links TRBV4-1 with TRBJ2-3; possibly TRBD1 for D (5 bases). CDR1 is MGHRA, CDR2 YSYEKL, per germline. CDR3 length: 15 amino acids. V was shortened by 4 bases and J by 0 bases, with 11 bases between the two germline ends. CDR3 nucleotide sequence: TGCGCCAGCAGCCCCCAGGGTAGGAGCACAGATACGCAGTATTTT. It specifies CASSPQGRSTDTQYF.

The genes are TRBV3-1 (or the pseudogene TRBV3-2) and TRBJ1-4; weak D call: TRBD1 (5 bases). There are 16 residues in the CDR3. In germline, CDR1 is LGHDT, CDR2 YNNKEL (reference sequence). Trimming shortened V by 4 bases and J by 7 bases, and 19 bases separated the two germline ends. This chain's CDR3 is CASSLPGGGVGEKLFF. In DNA form, the CDR3 reads TGTGCCAGCAGCCTTCCCGGTGGAGGGGTGGGTGAAAAACTGTTTTTT.

V and J are TRBV19 and TRBJ2-1, with D possibly being TRBD1 (5 bases). V was cut by 4 bases and J by 4 bases, with 8 bases left in between. CDR1 is LNHDA and CDR2 is SQIVND in the germline V gene (reference sequence). The CDR3 consists of 13 residues. The DNA of the CDR3 is TGTGCCAGTAGTACCCGACAGTACAATGAGCAGTTCTTC. Protein: CASSTRQYNEQFF.

The V and J genes are TRBV6-5 and TRBJ2-7; weak D call: TRBD2 (6 bases). V shed 3 bases and J shed 6 bases, with 12 bases lying between them. This CDR3 region has 13 residues. From germline, CDR1 is MNHEY and CDR2 SVGAGI. The CDR3: CASSYPGTSEQYF. CDR3 bases: TGTGCCAGCAGTTATCCCGGGACTTCCGAGCAGTACTTC.

This clone was picked up a small number of times. The chain is built from TRBV28 and TRBJ2-5, with 8 positions matching TRBD2. V was clipped by 2 bases and J by 4 bases; unmatched bases: 6. Germline CDR1 is MDHEN and CDR2 is SYDVKM. CDR3 length: 15 residues. CDR3 DNA: TGTGCCAGCAGTTTAGTTCCCGGACTAGCAGAGACCCAGTACTTC. As protein: CASSLVPGLAETQYF.

The rearrangement links TRBV9 to TRBJ1-2; 7 nucleotides match TRBD1. The CDR3 has 14 residues. V was clipped by 4 bases and J by 8 bases; unmatched bases: 11. Germline V gene data show CDR1 as SGDLS and CDR2 as YYNGEE. The CDR3 spells CASSSRQGIEGYTF. DNA for the CDR3: TGTGCCAGCAGCTCGCGACAGGGAATAGAGGGCTACACCTTC.

The chain carries TRBV7-6 and TRBJ2-6; D not resolved. The germline V gene has CDR1 SGHVS and CDR2 FNYEAQ. The V gene lost 0 bases and the J gene lost 0 bases, with 6 bases spanning the gap. The CDR3 contains 16 residues. The CDR3 sequence is CASSLAVRSGANVLTF. For the CDR3, the DNA is TGTGCCAGCAGCTTAGCCGTGCGCTCTGGGGCCAACGTCCTGACTTTC.

The DNA of the CDR3 is TGTGCCAGCAGTAGAGCTACCGGGACTAGCGGGACTGATGAGCAGTTCTTC. This sequence encodes CASSRATGTSGTDEQFF. The rearrangement joins TRBV6-2 or TRBV6-3 to TRBJ2-1, with 13 bases aligning to TRBD2. The CDR3 is made up of 17 amino acids. Germline trimming cut 5 bases from V and 8 bases from J; bases unmatched to any gene: 12. From germline, CDR1 is MNHEY and CDR2 SVGEGT.

This clone was picked up one time. The CDR3 bases are TGTGCCAGCAGTTACCGGGGACTAACCTACGAGCAGTACTTC. This codes for CASSYRGLTYEQYF. The chain couples TRBV6-5 to TRBJ2-7, with TRBD2 matching 7 bases. V gave up 2 bases and J gave up 2 bases; unmatched junction bases: 3. There are 14 residues in the CDR3. Germline-derived CDR1 and CDR2 are MNHEY and SVGAGI.

The J gene is TRBJ2-7, the V gene TRBV11-2, with D maybe TRBD2 (6 bases). The V gene's germline CDR1 is SGHAT and CDR2 FQNNGV. CDR3 length: 15 amino acids. Between the trimmed V and J ends, which lost 8 bases and 3 bases, there was a span of 20 bases. The CDR3 is CASRNGLKVDYEQYF. The CDR3 bases are TGTGCCAGCCGGAACGGACTAAAGGTGGACTACGAGCAGTACTTC.

The chain couples TRBV1 to TRBJ1-4; the table's D gene call, TRBD1, was not cross checked with the DNA. TRBV1 is assigned pseudogene status. This CDR3 spans 16 amino acids. The CDR3 loop reads CTSSQRRTGGNEKLFF. Written as DNA, the CDR3 is TGCACCAGCAGCCAACGCCGGACAGGGGGTAATGAAAAACTGTTTTTT.

The chain recombines TRBV5-8 with TRBJ1-5; no definite D call. The CDR3 spans 15 residues. Germline V CDR1 and CDR2: SGHTS, YDEGEE. V was clipped by 4 bases and J by 4 bases, with 15 bases between them. The CDR3: CASSPQSGSNQPQHF. The DNA for the CDR3 is TGTGCCAGCAGCCCCCAATCGGGGAGTAATCAGCCCCAGCATTTT.

The chain combines TRBV28 with TRBJ2-5, with a tentative D call TRBD1 (5 bases). V lost 2 bases and J lost 3, with 10 bases in between. CDR1 and CDR2 (germline): MDHEN, SYDVKM. The CDR3 is 14 amino acids. As DNA, the CDR3 is TGTGCCAGCAGTTTACCGCAGGGAAAAGAGACCCAGTACTTC. It is translated as CASSLPQGKETQYF.

CDR3 sequence (DNA): TGTGCCAGCAGAAATACAGGGGGAGGTCAGCCCCAGCATTTT. Encoded protein: CASRNTGGGQPQHF. The V and J genes are TRBV6-5 and TRBJ1-5; 8 bases are shared with TRBD1. V shed 6 bases and J 6 bases; nucleotides not matched to a gene: 7. Germline V gene data show CDR1 as MNHEY and CDR2 as SVGAGI. The CDR3 is 14 amino acids.

J is TRBJ2-5 and V is TRBV5-1; D gene unclear. Looked up from germline, CDR1 is SGHRS and CDR2 is YFSETQ. The CDR3 is 13 residues long. Between the trimmed V and J ends, which lost 2 bases and 4 bases, there was a span of 9 bases. The CDR3 reads CASSFAERETQYF. In DNA form, the CDR3 reads TGCGCCAGCAGCTTCGCAGAAAGAGAGACCCAGTACTTC.

This clone has a handful of counts. The V gene is TRBV4-1, the J gene TRBJ1-5, with D tentatively TRBD1 (5 bases). The CDR3 is 16 residues long. The V end lost 4 bases, the J end lost 6 bases, and 19 bases lay between the germline ends. Germline V lookup: CDR1 MGHRA, CDR2 YSYEKL. The CDR3 here is CASSLDPGGSGQPQHF. In nucleotides, the CDR3 is TGCGCCAGCAGCCTCGACCCGGGGGGATCAGGTCAGCCCCAGCATTTT.